This T cell receptor (beta chain) was captured by sequencing in a study of CD8+CD57+ T cells in acquired aplastic anemia. Background on the study: The sorted CD4+ and CD8+ cells yielded an average around 3.2 ug of DNA. Whole-study results and caveats: Shared by patients and controls, some 29 CD8+ CDR3s were abundant in patients. Patient and control CD8+ Simpson's diversity was not significantly different.

J lost 4 bases, V lost 5 bases, and 7 bases had no gene match. This CDR3 has 15 residues. Looked up from germline, CDR1 is LNHDA and CDR2 is SQIVND (reference sequence). CD8+CD57+ cell expansion had been shown by flow cytometry in patients chosen for sequencing. With no exception, the patients had severe acquired aplastic anemia. Note on this clonotype: Its antigen is as yet unknown.

It was genomic DNA that served as the template for profiling TCR beta VDJ and CDR3. In TCRdb, the reads were re-called with MiXCR into one record per CDR3 protein. Of 150,000 to 200,000 distinct CDR3 sequences listed, 40% to 55% were seen once; the top ten hold about 2.6%. The TCR sequence derives from a human donor with aplastic anemia. The rearrangement joins TRBV19 to TRBJ2-7; 11 positions match TRBD2. Sequences were obtained from sorted CD4+, CD8+, or CD8+CD57+ T cells (not recorded which) from PBMCs. CDR3 loop: CASSPIRTSGYEQYF. In nucleotides, the CDR3 is TGTGCCAGTAGTCCTATTCGGACTAGCGGGTACGAGCAGTACTTC.